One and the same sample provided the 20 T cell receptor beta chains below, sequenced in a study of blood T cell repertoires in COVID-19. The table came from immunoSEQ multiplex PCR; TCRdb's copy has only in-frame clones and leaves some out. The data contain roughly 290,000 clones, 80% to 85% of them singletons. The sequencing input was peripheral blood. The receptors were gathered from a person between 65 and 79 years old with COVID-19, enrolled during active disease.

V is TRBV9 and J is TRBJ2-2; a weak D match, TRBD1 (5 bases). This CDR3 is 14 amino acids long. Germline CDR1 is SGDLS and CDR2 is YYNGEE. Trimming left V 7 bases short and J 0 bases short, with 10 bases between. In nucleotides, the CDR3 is TGTGCCAGCGGGGCCAGGGCGAACACCGGGGAGCTGTTTTTT. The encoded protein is CASGARANTGELFF.

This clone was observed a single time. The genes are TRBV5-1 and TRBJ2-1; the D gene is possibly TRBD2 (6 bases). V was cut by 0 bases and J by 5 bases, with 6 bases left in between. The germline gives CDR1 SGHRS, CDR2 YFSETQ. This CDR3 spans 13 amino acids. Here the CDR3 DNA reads TGCGCCAGCAGCTTGGGACTAGACAATGAGCAGTTCTTC. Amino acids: CASSLGLDNEQFF.

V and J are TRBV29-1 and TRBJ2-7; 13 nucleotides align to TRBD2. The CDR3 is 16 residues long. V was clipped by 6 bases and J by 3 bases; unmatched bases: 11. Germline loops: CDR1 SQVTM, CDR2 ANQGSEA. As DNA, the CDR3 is TGCAGCGTGGGGGACGGGGGACTAGCGGGAAACTACGAGCAGTACTTC. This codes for CSVGDGGLAGNYEQYF.

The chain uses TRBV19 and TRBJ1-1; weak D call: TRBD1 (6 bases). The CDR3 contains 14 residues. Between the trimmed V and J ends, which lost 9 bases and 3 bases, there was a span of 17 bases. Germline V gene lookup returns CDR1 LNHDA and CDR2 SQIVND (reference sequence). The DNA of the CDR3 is TGTGCCAGCCGCCGGACCGAGGGGGACACTGAAGCTTTCTTT. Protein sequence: CASRRTEGDTEAFF.

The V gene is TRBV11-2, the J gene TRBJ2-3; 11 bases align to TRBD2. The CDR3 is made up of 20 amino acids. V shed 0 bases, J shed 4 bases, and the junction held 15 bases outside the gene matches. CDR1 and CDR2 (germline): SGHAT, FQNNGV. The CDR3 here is CASSLDFRPSGGFISDTQYF. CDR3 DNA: TGTGCCAGCAGCTTAGATTTCAGGCCTAGCGGGGGGTTCATATCAGATACGCAGTATTTT.

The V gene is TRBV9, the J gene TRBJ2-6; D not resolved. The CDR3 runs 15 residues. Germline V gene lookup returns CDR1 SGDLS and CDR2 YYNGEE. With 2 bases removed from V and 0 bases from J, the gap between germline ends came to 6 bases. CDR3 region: CASSVENSGANVLTF. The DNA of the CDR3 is TGTGCCAGCAGCGTTGAGAACTCTGGGGCCAACGTCCTGACTTTC. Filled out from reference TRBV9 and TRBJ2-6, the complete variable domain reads DSGVTQTPKHLITATGQRVTLRCSPRSGDLSVYWYQQSLDQGLQFLIQYYNGEERAKGNILERFSAQQFPDLHSELNLSSLELGDSALYFCASSVENSGANVLTFGAGSRLTVL.

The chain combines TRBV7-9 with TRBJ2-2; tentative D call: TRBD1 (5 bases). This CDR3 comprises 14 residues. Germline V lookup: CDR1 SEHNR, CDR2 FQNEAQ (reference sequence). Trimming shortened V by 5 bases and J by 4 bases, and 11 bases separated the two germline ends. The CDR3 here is CASSSRVATGELFF. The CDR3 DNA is TGTGCCAGCAGCAGCAGGGTGGCCACCGGGGAGCTGTTTTTT.

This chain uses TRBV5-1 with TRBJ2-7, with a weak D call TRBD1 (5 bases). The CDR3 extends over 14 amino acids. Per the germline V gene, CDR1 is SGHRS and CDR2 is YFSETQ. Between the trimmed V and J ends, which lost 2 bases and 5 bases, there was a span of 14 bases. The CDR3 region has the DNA TGCGCCAGCAGCTTAGGGCAGGGTGGTCACGAGCAGTACTTC. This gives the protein CASSLGQGGHEQYF. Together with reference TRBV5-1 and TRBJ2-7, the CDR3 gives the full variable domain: KAGVTQTPRYLIKTRGQQVTLSCSPISGHRSVSWYQQTPGQGLQFLFEYFSETQRNKGNFPGRFSGRQFSNSRSEMNVSTLELGDSALYLCASSLGQGGHEQYFGPGTRLTVT.

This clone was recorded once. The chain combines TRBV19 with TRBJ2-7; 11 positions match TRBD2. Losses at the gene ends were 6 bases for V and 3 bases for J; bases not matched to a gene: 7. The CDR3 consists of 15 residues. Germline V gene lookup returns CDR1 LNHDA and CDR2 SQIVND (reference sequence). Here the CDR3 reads CASRGPGTSGYEQYF. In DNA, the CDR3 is TGTGCCAGTAGAGGGCCCGGGACTAGCGGCTACGAGCAGTACTTC.

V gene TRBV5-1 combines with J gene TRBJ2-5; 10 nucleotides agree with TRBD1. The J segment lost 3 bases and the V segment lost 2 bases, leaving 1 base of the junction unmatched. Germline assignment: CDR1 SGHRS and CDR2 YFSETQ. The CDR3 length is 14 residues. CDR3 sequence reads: CASSFGTGEETQYF. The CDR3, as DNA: TGCGCCAGCAGCTTTGGGACAGGGGAAGAGACCCAGTACTTC.

CDR3 nucleotides: TGCGCCAGCAGCTTGGGGTTCGCGTACAATGAGCAGTTCTTC. It specifies CASSLGFAYNEQFF. This rearrangement joins TRBV5-1 to TRBJ2-1; no reliable D call. CDR1 is SGHRS and CDR2 is YFSETQ in the germline V gene. V lost 0 bases, J lost 4 bases, and 8 bases lay in between. The CDR3 sequence is 14 residues long.

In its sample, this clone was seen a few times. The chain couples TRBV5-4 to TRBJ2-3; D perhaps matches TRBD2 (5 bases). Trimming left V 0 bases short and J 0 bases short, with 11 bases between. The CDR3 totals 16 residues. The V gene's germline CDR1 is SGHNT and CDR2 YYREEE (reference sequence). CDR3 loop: CASSLARRGSTDTQYF. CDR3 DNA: TGTGCCAGCAGCTTGGCCCGTCGGGGAAGCACAGATACGCAGTATTTT.

In DNA, the CDR3 is TGTGCCAGCAGGTATCTAGCTGCGGCCTACAATGAGCAGTTCTTC. It translates to CASRYLAAAYNEQFF. This rearrangement joins TRBV27 to TRBJ2-1; tentatively, D is TRBD2 (5 bases). The CDR3 is 15 residues long. The germline V gene has CDR1 MNHEY and CDR2 SMNVEV (reference sequence). V lost 6 bases to trimming and J lost 2 bases, with 14 bases between them.

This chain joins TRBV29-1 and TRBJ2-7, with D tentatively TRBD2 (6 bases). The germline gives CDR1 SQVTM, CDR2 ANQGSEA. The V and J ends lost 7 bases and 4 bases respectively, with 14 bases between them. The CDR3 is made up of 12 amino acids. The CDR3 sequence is CSAKTSLYEQYF. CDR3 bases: TGCAGCGCAAAGACTAGTTTGTACGAGCAGTACTTC.

CDR3: CASSLDSAGNSPLHF. The CDR3 coding sequence is TGCGCCAGCAGCTTGGATTCGGCGGGAAATTCACCCCTCCACTTT. This chain links TRBV5-1 with TRBJ1-6; D is unclear. The CDR3 sequence is 15 residues long. Germline lookup yields CDR1 SGHRS and CDR2 YFSETQ. V was trimmed by 0 bases and J by 7 bases, leaving 11 bases between them.

CDR3 sequence: CASSLTSGVWETQYF. CDR3 DNA: TGTGCCAGCAGCTTAACTAGCGGGGTGTGGGAGACCCAGTACTTC. V is TRBV7-2 and J is TRBJ2-5; the match to TRBD2 covers 10 bases. With 2 bases clipped from V and 5 bases from J, the junction kept 5 bases outside the gene matches. Germline-derived CDR1 and CDR2 are SGHTA and FQGNSA. The CDR3 has 15 residues.

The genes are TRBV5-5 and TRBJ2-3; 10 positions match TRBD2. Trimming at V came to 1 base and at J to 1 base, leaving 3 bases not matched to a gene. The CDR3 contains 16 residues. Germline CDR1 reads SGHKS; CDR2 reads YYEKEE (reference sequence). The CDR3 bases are TGTGCCAGCAGCTTGCTTCTAGCGGGAGGCACAGATACGCAGTATTTT. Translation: CASSLLLAGGTDTQYF.

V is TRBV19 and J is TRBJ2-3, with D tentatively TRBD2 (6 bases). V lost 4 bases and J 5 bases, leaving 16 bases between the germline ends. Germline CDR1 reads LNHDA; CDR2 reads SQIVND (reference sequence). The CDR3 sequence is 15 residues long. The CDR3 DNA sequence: TGTGCCAGTAGTAGCACGGGACTTGGCTTAGATACGCAGTATTTT. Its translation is CASSSTGLGLDTQYF.

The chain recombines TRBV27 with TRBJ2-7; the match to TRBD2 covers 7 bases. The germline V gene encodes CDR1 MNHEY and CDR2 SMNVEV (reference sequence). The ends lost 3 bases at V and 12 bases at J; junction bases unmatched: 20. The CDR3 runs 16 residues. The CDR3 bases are TGTGCCAGCAGTTTGGGGGGGATGGGTTGGGCGGTGCCCCTGTACTTC. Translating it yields CASSLGGMGWAVPLYF.

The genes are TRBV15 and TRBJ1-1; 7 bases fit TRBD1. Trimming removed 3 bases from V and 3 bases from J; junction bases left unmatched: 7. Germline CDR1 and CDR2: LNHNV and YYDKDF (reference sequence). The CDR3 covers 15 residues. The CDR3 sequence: CATSSRDRLDTEAFF. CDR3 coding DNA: TGTGCCACCAGCAGCCGGGACAGACTAGACACTGAAGCTTTCTTT.